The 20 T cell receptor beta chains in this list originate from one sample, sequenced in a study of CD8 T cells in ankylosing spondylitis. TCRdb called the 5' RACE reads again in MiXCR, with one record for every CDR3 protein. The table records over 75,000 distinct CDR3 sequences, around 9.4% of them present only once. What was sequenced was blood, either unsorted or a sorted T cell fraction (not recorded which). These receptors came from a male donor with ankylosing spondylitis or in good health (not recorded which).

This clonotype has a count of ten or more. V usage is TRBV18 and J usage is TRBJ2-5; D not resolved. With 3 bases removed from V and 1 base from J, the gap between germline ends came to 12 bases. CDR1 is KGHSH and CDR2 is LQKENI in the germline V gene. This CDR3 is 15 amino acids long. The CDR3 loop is CASSPPGQIQETQYF. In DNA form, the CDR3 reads TGTGCCAGCTCACCGCCCGGGCAGATCCAAGAGACCCAGTACTTC.

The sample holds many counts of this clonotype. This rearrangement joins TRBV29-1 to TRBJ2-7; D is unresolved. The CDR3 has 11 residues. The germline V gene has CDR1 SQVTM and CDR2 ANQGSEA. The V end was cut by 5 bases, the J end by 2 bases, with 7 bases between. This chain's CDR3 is CSVTNTYEQYF. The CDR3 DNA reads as TGCAGCGTTACTAACACCTACGAGCAGTACTTC.

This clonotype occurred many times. CDR3 coding DNA: TGTGCCAGCAGCTCCCAGTGGGTAACAACGAACACCGGGGAGCTGTTTTTT. This sequence encodes CASSSQWVTTNTGELFF. This rearrangement joins TRBV7-2 to TRBJ2-2; no clear D gene. The germline V gene encodes CDR1 SGHTA and CDR2 FQGNSA. V was cut by 4 bases and J by 0 bases, with 15 bases left in between. The CDR3 runs 17 residues.

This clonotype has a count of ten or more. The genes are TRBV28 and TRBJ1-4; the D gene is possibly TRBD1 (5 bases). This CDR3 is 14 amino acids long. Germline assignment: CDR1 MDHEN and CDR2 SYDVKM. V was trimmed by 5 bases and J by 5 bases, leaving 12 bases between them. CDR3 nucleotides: TGTGCCAGCAGTCCTCATCAGGGAAATGAAAAACTGTTTTTT. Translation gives CASSPHQGNEKLFF.

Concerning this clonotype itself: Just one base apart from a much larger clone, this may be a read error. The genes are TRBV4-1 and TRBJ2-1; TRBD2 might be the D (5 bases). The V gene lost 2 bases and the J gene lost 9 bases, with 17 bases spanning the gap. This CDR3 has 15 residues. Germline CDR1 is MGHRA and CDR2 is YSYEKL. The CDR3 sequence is CASSQNPVLEGEQFF. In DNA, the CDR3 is TGCGCCAGCAGCCAAAACCCGGTACTAGAAGGTGAGCAGTTCTTC.

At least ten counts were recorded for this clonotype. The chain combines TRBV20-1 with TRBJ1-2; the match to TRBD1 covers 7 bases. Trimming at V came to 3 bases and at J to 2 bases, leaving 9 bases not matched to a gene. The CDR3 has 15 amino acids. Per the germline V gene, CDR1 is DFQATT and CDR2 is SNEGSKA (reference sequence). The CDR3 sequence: CSARGDSSNNYGYTF. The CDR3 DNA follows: TGCAGTGCTAGGGGGGACAGCTCAAACAACTATGGCTACACCTTC.

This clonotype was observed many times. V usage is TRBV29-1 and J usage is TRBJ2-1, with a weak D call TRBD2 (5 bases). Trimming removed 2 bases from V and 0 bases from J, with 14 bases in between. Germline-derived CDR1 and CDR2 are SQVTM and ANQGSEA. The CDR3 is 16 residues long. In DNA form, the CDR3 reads TGCAGCGTTGAATTTCGTTTGGGGAGCTCCTACAATGAGCAGTTCTTC. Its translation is CSVEFRLGSSYNEQFF.

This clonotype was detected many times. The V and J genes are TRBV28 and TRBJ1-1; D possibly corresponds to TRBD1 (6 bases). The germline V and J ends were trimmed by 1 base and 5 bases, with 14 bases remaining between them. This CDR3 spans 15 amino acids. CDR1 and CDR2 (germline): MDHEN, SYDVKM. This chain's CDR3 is CASSLLGGLGTEAFF. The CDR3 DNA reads TGTGCCAGCAGTTTATTAGGGGGGCTCGGAACTGAAGCTTTCTTT. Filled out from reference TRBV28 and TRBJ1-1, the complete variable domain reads DVKVTQSSRYLVKRTGEKVFLECVQDMDHENMFWYRQDPGLGLRLIYFSYDVKMKEKGDIPEGYSVSREKKERFSLILESASTNQTSMYLCASSLLGGLGTEAFFGQGTRLTVV.

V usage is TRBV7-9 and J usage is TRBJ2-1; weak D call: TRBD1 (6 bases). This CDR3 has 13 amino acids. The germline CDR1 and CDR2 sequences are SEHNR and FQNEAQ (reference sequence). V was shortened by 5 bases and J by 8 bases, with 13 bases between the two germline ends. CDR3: CASSEDRSDEQFF. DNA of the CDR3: TGTGCCAGCAGCGAAGACAGGTCCGATGAGCAGTTCTTC.

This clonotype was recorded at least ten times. The CDR3 is CSVEDWETAGGEQFF. The CDR3 DNA is TGCAGCGTTGAAGATTGGGAGACAGCCGGTGGGGAGCAGTTCTTC. The V and J genes are TRBV29-1 and TRBJ2-1, with D perhaps assigned TRBD1 or TRBD2 (5 bases each). The CDR3 runs 15 residues. Germline V gene sequence: CDR1 SQVTM, CDR2 ANQGSEA. The V gene lost 0 bases and the J gene lost 10 bases, with 19 bases spanning the gap.

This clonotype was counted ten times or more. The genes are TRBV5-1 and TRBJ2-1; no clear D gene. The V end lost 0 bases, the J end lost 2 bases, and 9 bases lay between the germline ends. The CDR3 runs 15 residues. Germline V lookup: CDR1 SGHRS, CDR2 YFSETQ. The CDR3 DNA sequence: TGCGCCAGCAGCTTGGCGGACCGCCCCTACAATGAGCAGTTCTTC. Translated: CASSLADRPYNEQFF.

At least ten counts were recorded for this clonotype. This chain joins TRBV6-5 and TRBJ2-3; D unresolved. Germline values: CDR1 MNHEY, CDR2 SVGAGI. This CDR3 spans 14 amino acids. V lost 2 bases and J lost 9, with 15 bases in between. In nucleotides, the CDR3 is TGTGCCAGCAGTTACCGTGGCCCACAAGTCACGCAGTATTTT. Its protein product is CASSYRGPQVTQYF.

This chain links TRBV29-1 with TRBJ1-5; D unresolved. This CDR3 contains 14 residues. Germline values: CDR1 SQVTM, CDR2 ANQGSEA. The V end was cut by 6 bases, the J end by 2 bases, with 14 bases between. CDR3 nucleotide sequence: TGCAGCGTGGAGGACGGCTATGGCAATCAGCCCCAGCATTTT. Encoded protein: CSVEDGYGNQPQHF.

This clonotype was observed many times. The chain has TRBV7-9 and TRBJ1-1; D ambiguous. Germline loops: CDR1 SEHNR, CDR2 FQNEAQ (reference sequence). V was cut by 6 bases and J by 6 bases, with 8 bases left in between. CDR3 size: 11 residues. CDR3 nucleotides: TGTGCCAGCAGACCTGGACCTGAAGCTTTCTTT. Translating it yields CASRPGPEAFF.

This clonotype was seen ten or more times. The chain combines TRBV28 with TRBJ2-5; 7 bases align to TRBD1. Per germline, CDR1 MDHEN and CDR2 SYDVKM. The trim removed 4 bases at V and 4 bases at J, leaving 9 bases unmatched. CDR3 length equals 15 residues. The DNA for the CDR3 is TGTGCCAGCAGTTCGGTAGGGACAGCACGAGAGACCCAGTACTTC. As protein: CASSSVGTARETQYF.

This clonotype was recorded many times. The chain's CDR3 is CATSRGGAQQPQHF. CDR3 nucleotide sequence: TGTGCCACCAGCAGAGGGGGGGCTCAGCAGCCCCAGCATTTT. The chain recombines TRBV15 with TRBJ1-5; perhaps TRBD1 as D (6 bases). The germline gives CDR1 LNHNV, CDR2 YYDKDF (reference sequence). Trimming stripped 1 base from V and 7 bases from J, with 11 bases between. The CDR3 runs 14 residues. Based on the CDR3 plus reference TRBV15 and TRBJ1-5, the full variable domain is DAMVIQNPRYQVTQFGKPVTLSCSQTLNHNVMYWYQQKSSQAPKLLFHYYDKDFNNEADTPDNFQSRRPNTSFCFLDIRSPGLGDTAMYLCATSRGGAQQPQHFGDGTRLSIL.

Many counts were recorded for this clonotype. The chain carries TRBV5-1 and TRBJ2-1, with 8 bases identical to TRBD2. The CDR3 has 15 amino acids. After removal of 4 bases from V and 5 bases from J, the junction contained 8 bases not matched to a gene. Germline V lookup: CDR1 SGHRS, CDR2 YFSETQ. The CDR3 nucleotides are TGCGCCAGCAGCGCCAGGACTAGCTTCGACAATGAGCAGTTCTTC. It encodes CASSARTSFDNEQFF.

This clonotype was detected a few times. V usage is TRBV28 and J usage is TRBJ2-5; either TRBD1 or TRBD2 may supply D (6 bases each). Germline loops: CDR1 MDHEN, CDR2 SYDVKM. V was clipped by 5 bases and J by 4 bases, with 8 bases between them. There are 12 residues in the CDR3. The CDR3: CASSGGPETQYF. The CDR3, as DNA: TGTGCCAGCAGTGGGGGGCCAGAGACCCAGTACTTC.

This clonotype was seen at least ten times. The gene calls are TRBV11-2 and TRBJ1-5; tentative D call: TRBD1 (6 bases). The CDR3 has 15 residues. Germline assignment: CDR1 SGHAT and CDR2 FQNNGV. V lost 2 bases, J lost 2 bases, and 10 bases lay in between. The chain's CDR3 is CASSLQDSRNQPQHF. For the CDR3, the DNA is TGTGCCAGCAGCTTACAGGACAGCCGCAATCAGCCCCAGCATTTT.

The CDR3 DNA sequence: TGTGCCAGCAGCTCCTGGGACAGGGTGAGAGAGACCCAGTACTTC. Protein: CASSSWDRVRETQYF. The chain recombines TRBV7-9 with TRBJ2-5; 9 nucleotides align to TRBD1. Per the germline V gene, CDR1 is SEHNR and CDR2 is FQNEAQ (reference sequence). After removal of 4 bases from V and 4 bases from J, the junction contained 7 bases not matched to a gene. This CDR3 spans 15 amino acids.